A single sample is the source of the 15 T cell receptor beta chains below, sequenced in a study of T-cell memory formation after mild COVID-19 (dated by TCRdb to the early 2020s). The library was prepared using 5' RACE. Sequenced using an Illumina NovaSeq 6000. The public reads were quality trimmed at Q25 with fastp and then assembled into clones with MiXCR by TCRdb, keeping productive beta chains. Rows matching on CDR3 protein sequence are summarized as one entry with the most common DNA and genes. The sample yields a few hundred thousand distinct CDR3 sequences; approximately 19% were counted once. The ten largest clones capture around a fifth of the sample. The sample comprised PBMCs or a T cell subset sorted from them (not recorded which). These receptors came from a man between 18 and 35 years old who had mild COVID-19 (a few samples of this study predate the infection). The sample titles of this study are shuffled in the database, so cell type and time point are left out; the donor was told from shared clones.

The rearrangement links TRBV5-5 to TRBJ2-1; D tentatively reads TRBD1 or TRBD2 (5 bases each). Per germline, CDR1 SGHKS and CDR2 YYEKEE (reference sequence). The CDR3 extends over 15 amino acids. The V gene lost 4 bases and the J gene lost 0 bases, with 11 bases spanning the gap. CDR3 DNA sequence: TGTGCCAGCAGCGGGGACCCGAGCTCCTACAATGAGCAGTTCTTC. This encodes CASSGDPSSYNEQFF.

This sequence joins TRBV13 and TRBJ2-2; 13 bases agree with TRBD2. V trimming: 5 bases; J trimming: 3 bases; junction bases outside the gene matches: 3. There are 16 residues in the CDR3. Germline CDR1 and CDR2: PRHDT and FYEKMQ (reference sequence). This CDR3 reads CASSRLAGGHTGELFF. The CDR3 coding sequence is TGTGCCAGCAGCCGACTAGCGGGGGGACACACCGGGGAGCTGTTTTTT.

This chain uses TRBV9 with TRBJ2-2; 7 nucleotides align to TRBD2. Germline loops: CDR1 SGDLS, CDR2 YYNGEE. The V and J ends lost 9 bases and 3 bases, in that order; junction bases with no gene match: 5. This CDR3 spans 13 amino acids. In DNA form, the CDR3 reads TGTGCCACCGGGAGGCGAGACACCGGGGAGCTGTTTTTT. Protein: CATGRRDTGELFF.

This clonotype has a count of ten or more. The V gene is TRBV5-5, the J gene TRBJ2-7; no definite D call. Trimming removed 1 base from V and 0 bases from J, with 11 bases in between. Germline CDR1 SGHKS, CDR2 YYEKEE (reference sequence). The CDR3 is 15 amino acids. The CDR3 DNA reads as TGTGCCAGCAGCTTGTACCATCACCCCTCCTACGAGCAGTACTTC. Translated, it gives CASSLYHHPSYEQYF.

This chain links TRBV5-1 with TRBJ2-3, with TRBD2 identical over 10 bases. The germline V gene encodes CDR1 SGHRS and CDR2 YFSETQ. The junction had 13 bases not matched to a gene; V was cut back by 6 bases and J by 6 bases. There are 16 residues in the CDR3. The DNA of the CDR3 is TGCGCCAGCACTGACGCTCTAGCGGGGGTTCCGGATACGCAGTATTTT. Translating gives CASTDALAGVPDTQYF.

A few counts support this clonotype. This chain joins TRBV27 and TRBJ2-7; maybe TRBD1 (6 bases). CDR3 length equals 13 residues. In germline, CDR1 is MNHEY, CDR2 SMNVEV (reference sequence). Trimming shortened V by 3 bases and J by 6 bases, and 12 bases separated the two germline ends. CDR3 in amino acids: CASSFSTGPEQYF. As DNA, the CDR3 is TGTGCCAGCAGTTTCAGCACAGGGCCCGAGCAGTACTTC.

There are a few counts of this clonotype. CDR3 sequence: CASSQATGQLFF. The CDR3 coding sequence is TGTGCCAGCAGCCAAGCAACGGGACAGTTATTCTTC. The chain couples TRBV3-1 to TRBJ2-1, with 7 bases identical to TRBD1. The CDR3 is 12 residues long. Germline V gene data show CDR1 as LGHDT and CDR2 as YNNKEL (reference sequence). V was pared by 1 base and J by 16 bases, with 7 bases of the junction left unmatched.

Written as DNA, the CDR3 is TGTGCCAGCAGACGGACCCAGGGGAGGACTGAAGCTTTCTTT. It specifies CASRRTQGRTEAFF. The chain joins TRBV7-2 to TRBJ1-1; tentative D call: TRBD1 (6 bases). Germline assignment: CDR1 SGHTA and CDR2 FQGNSA. The CDR3 sequence is 14 residues long. Trimming removed 6 bases at V and 5 bases at J, with 16 bases between. Variable domain in full (rest from reference TRBV7-2 and TRBJ1-1): GAGVSQSPSNKVTEKGKDVELRCDPISGHTALYWYRQSLGQGLEFLIYFQGNSAPDKSGLPSDRFSAERTGGSVSTLTIQRTQQEDSAVYLCASRRTQGRTEAFFGQGTRLTVV.

There are a few counts of this clonotype. The V and J genes are TRBV4-2 and TRBJ2-5; tentatively, D is TRBD2 (5 bases). Trimming left V 0 bases short and J 2 bases short, with 7 bases between. Germline V CDR1 and CDR2: LGHNA, YNFKEQ. This CDR3 comprises 14 residues. CDR3 residues: CASSQERVQETQYF. The CDR3 DNA is TGTGCCAGCAGCCAAGAGAGGGTTCAAGAGACCCAGTACTTC.

V is TRBV5-1 and J is TRBJ2-2, with 11 bases that match TRBD2. Trimming cost V 3 bases and J 6 bases; bases outside gene matches: 7. The length of the CDR3 is 16 residues. The germline V gene encodes CDR1 SGHRS and CDR2 YFSETQ. The CDR3 DNA is TGCGCCAGCAGCTCCTTAGCGGGGGGGACTGCCGGGGAGCTGTTTTTT. As protein: CASSSLAGGTAGELFF.

This clonotype showed up just a few times. The chain joins TRBV14 to TRBJ1-2; TRBD1 might be the D (6 bases). Germline values: CDR1 SGHDN, CDR2 FVKESK. The CDR3 loop spans 12 amino acids. V lost 5 bases and J 7 bases, leaving 11 bases between the germline ends. The CDR3 region is CASSETGRGYTF. Written as DNA, the CDR3 is TGTGCCAGCAGCGAAACAGGGCGTGGCTACACCTTC.

This clonotype has a count of ten or more. The chain couples TRBV7-6 to TRBJ1-2, with 7 bases lining up with TRBD1. The length of the CDR3 is 13 residues. V gave up 5 bases and J gave up 4 bases; unmatched junction bases: 4. Per germline, CDR1 SGHVS and CDR2 FNYEAQ. The DNA for the CDR3 is TGTGCCAGCAGCCAGGGACAGTCCTATGGCTACACCTTC. Its protein is CASSQGQSYGYTF.

The rearrangement joins TRBV11-1 to TRBJ2-1; 7 bases are shared with TRBD1. CDR3 length: 13 amino acids. The V and J ends lost 8 bases and 6 bases, in that order; junction bases with no gene match: 7. Germline values: CDR1 SGHAT, CDR2 FQDESV (reference sequence). The CDR3 loop is CASGETGTNEQFF. In DNA form, the CDR3 reads TGTGCCAGCGGGGAGACAGGGACCAATGAGCAGTTCTTC.

This clonotype was seen only a few times. The chain carries TRBV4-3 and TRBJ2-1; possible D gene TRBD1, 5 bases. There are 15 residues in the CDR3. Trimming shortened V by 0 bases and J by 4 bases, and 10 bases separated the two germline ends. Germline V CDR1 and CDR2: LGHNA, YSLEER. The CDR3 sequence is CASSQDEGAYNEQFF. The CDR3 nucleotides read TGCGCCAGCAGCCAAGACGAAGGGGCTTACAATGAGCAGTTCTTC.

The sample holds a few counts of this clonotype. The V call is TRBV6-6, the J call TRBJ1-4; TRBD1 aligns across 12 bases. Germline CDR1 reads MNHNY; CDR2 reads SVGAGI (reference sequence). Germline trimming cut 5 bases from V and 8 bases from J; bases unmatched to any gene: 9. The CDR3 contains 16 residues. For the CDR3, the DNA is TGTGCCAGCAGTGAGGGACAGGGGGCTCCTGAGGAAAAACTGTTTTTT. This codes for CASSEGQGAPEEKLFF.